A single sample is the source of the 22 T cell receptor beta chains below, sequenced in a study of regulatory T cells in long-lasting Graves disease. The time point is: newly diagnosed GD, antithyroid drugs for less than 3 months. Making the TCR library involved RNA that had been extracted from PBMCs. In building TCR beta libraries, iRepertoire HTBI primers were used together with Arm-PCR of CDR3 regions. One entry per CDR3 protein, called by TCRdb with MiXCR from the multiplex PCR reads. The table lists fewer than 550,000 distinct CDR3 sequences, 16% of them singletons. This sample also belongs to another study, concerning T cells in Graves' hyperthyroidism and ophthalmopathy.

Material: peripheral blood mononuclear cells (PBMCs), obtained at new diagnosis, from a patient treated with antithyroid drugs. The source of these receptors is a woman aged 35-65 years with Graves disease.

This clonotype was observed a few times. The chain recombines TRBV4-1 with TRBJ1-4; D gene ambiguous. The CDR3 extends over 15 amino acids. Between the trimmed V and J ends, which lost 0 bases and 4 bases, there was a span of 9 bases. CDR1 is MGHRA and CDR2 is YSYEKL in the germline V gene. The CDR3 region is CASSQDQRRNEKLFF. CDR3 DNA: TGCGCCAGCAGCCAAGACCAACGGCGTAATGAAAAACTGTTTTTT.

This clonotype has a count of ten or more. The chain combines TRBV27 with TRBJ2-7; no clear D gene. Germline V lookup: CDR1 MNHEY, CDR2 SMNVEV (reference sequence). V lost 10 bases, J lost 4 bases, and 20 bases lay in between. The CDR3 sequence is 14 residues long. CDR3 in DNA: TGTGCCACCCGGCCGAGCCGGCCGCCTTACGAGCAGTACTTC. Amino acid sequence: CATRPSRPPYEQYF.

The chain uses TRBV25-1 and TRBJ2-2, with 8 bases fitting TRBD2. The germline V gene encodes CDR1 MGHDK and CDR2 SYGVNS. The CDR3 sequence is 14 residues long. Losses at the gene ends were 7 bases for V and 5 bases for J; bases not matched to a gene: 6. The CDR3 coding sequence is TGTGCCAGCACCCAGCGGGGGAGGACCGGGGAGCTGTTTTTT. This gives the protein CASTQRGRTGELFF.

This clonotype appeared many times. The rearrangement joins TRBV7-8 to TRBJ1-5; 8 bases line up with TRBD1. Germline V gene sequence: CDR1 SGHVS, CDR2 FQNEAQ. This CDR3 is 15 amino acids long. The V and J ends lost 6 bases and 6 bases, in that order; junction bases with no gene match: 10. CDR3 in DNA: TGTGCCAGCAGTTCAGGGGGCAGGGCGATTCAGCCCCAGCATTTT. Translating it yields CASSSGGRAIQPQHF.

The chain combines TRBV28 with TRBJ2-1; 10 positions match TRBD2. This CDR3 has 18 amino acids. Germline CDR1 MDHEN, CDR2 SYDVKM. Germline trimming cut 9 bases from V and 0 bases from J; bases unmatched to any gene: 14. CDR3: CARCLLAGVRGSYNEQFF. CDR3 sequence (DNA): TGTGCCAGATGTTTGCTAGCGGGAGTTCGGGGCTCCTACAATGAGCAGTTCTTC.

Here the CDR3 reads CASSVKRTGVMNTEAFF. For the CDR3, the DNA is TGTGCCAGCAGCGTCAAAAGGACAGGAGTAATGAACACTGAAGCTTTCTTT. This chain connects TRBV7-9 to TRBJ1-1; 7 nucleotides align to TRBD1. The CDR3 is made up of 17 amino acids. The germline V gene has CDR1 SEHNR and CDR2 FQNEAQ (reference sequence). J gave up 0 bases and V 5 bases, and 12 bases lay outside the gene matches.

This clonotype was observed a handful of times. The rearrangement joins TRBV11-2 to TRBJ1-2; D ambiguous. The CDR3 length is 16 residues. Germline V gives CDR1 SGHAT, CDR2 FQNNGV. V was trimmed by 5 bases and J by 5 bases, leaving 21 bases between them. Written as DNA, the CDR3 is TGTGCCAGCAGCGACTTCCGGCGGACGTATGATTATGGCTACACCTTC. This encodes CASSDFRRTYDYGYTF.

The CDR3 loop is CASSPGGGAPAGELFF. The DNA of the CDR3 is TGCGCCAGCAGCCCCGGAGGGGGGGCCCCTGCCGGGGAGCTGTTTTTT. The chain has TRBV5-1 and TRBJ2-2, with D possibly matching TRBD2 (7 bases). CDR1 is SGHRS, CDR2 YFSETQ, per germline. The germline V and J ends were trimmed by 4 bases and 6 bases, with 19 bases remaining between them. This CDR3 is built from 16 residues.

This clonotype showed up many times. The chain joins TRBV5-1 to TRBJ1-1; possible D gene TRBD1, 5 bases. The germline CDR1 and CDR2 sequences are SGHRS and YFSETQ. CDR3 size: 14 residues. Trimming took 8 bases from V and 3 from J, leaving 17 bases between them. DNA of the CDR3: TGCGCCAGTACCGCTAGGGGATTGCACACTGAAGCTTTCTTT. It translates to CASTARGLHTEAFF.

This clonotype was seen many times. The V call is TRBV24-1, the J call TRBJ2-3; the D gene could be TRBD1 or TRBD2 (5 bases each). The CDR3 runs to 11 residues. The V end lost 10 bases, the J end lost 8 bases, and 12 bases lay between the germline ends. CDR1 and CDR2 (germline): KGHDR, SFDVKD. The CDR3, as DNA: TGTGCCACTGGGACCCTGGGTACGCAGTATTTT. This codes for CATGTLGTQYF.

This clonotype showed up just a few times. This chain connects TRBV18 to TRBJ1-3; D remains unclear. Germline CDR1 is KGHSH and CDR2 is LQKENI. The CDR3 totals 15 residues. The V and J ends lost 4 bases and 4 bases respectively, with 14 bases between them. DNA of the CDR3: TGTGCCAGCTCACAATCTCAGGATGGGGGAAACACCATATATTTT. Translating gives CASSQSQDGGNTIYF. The variable domain in full, with the rest retrieved from reference TRBV18 and TRBJ1-3, is NAGVMQNPRHLVRRRGQEARLRCSPMKGHSHVYWYRQLPEEGLKFMVYLQKENIIDESGMPKERFSAEFPKEGPSILRIQQVVRGDSAAYFCASSQSQDGGNTIYFGEGSWLTVV.

This clonotype was seen repeatedly, ten times or more. The chain links TRBV12-3 or TRBV12-4 to TRBJ1-1; D ambiguous. V was cut by 6 bases and J by 0 bases, with 11 bases left in between. The CDR3 contains 14 residues. CDR3 bases: TGTGCCAGCAGCCCACCAGCGGTGAACACTGAAGCTTTCTTT. It yields the protein CASSPPAVNTEAFF.

The V and J genes are TRBV14 and TRBJ2-1; D gene unclear. CDR1 and CDR2 (germline): SGHDN, FVKESK. Trimming left V 3 bases short and J 5 bases short, with 5 bases between. CDR3 length: 12 amino acids. CDR3 sequence: CASSQAHNEQFF. Here the CDR3 DNA reads TGTGCCAGCAGCCAGGCACACAATGAGCAGTTCTTC.

This clonotype was found many times. The chain is built from TRBV7-2 and TRBJ1-2; D ambiguous. Germline loops: CDR1 SGHTA, CDR2 FQGNSA. CDR3 length equals 14 residues. The ends were cut back, 2 bases at V and 4 bases at J, with 11 bases in the middle. For the CDR3, the DNA is TGTGCCAGCAGCTTAAGTTACAACATCTATGGCTACACCTTC. Residues: CASSLSYNIYGYTF.

On this clonotype: A read error may explain this, as a much larger clone is one base away. The genes are TRBV6-2 or TRBV6-3 and TRBJ1-3, with D uncertain. CDR1 MNHEY and CDR2 SVGEGT come from the germline V gene. This CDR3 has 15 amino acids. V was trimmed by 2 bases and J by 0 bases, leaving 8 bases between them. CDR3 loop: CASSYPGNSGNTIYF. The CDR3 coding sequence is TGTGCCAGCAGTTACCCGGGGAACTCTGGAAACACCATATATTTT.

This clonotype was seen only a few times. The chain combines TRBV7-2 with TRBJ1-1; 8 nucleotides agree with TRBD1. V shed 4 bases and J 1 base; nucleotides not matched to a gene: 2. CDR1 and CDR2 from the germline V gene are SGHTA and FQGNSA. This CDR3 contains 14 residues. CDR3 in amino acids: CASSWTGTNTEAFF. In nucleotides, the CDR3 is TGTGCCAGCAGCTGGACAGGGACGAACACTGAAGCTTTCTTT.

The sample holds many counts of this clonotype. The chain is built from TRBV3-1 and TRBJ2-1, with D possibly TRBD2 on 6 matching bases. Germline V CDR1 and CDR2: LGHDT, YNNKEL (reference sequence). The CDR3 is 15 amino acids. The V end was cut by 1 base, the J end by 5 bases, with 12 bases between. The CDR3, as DNA: TGTGCCAGCAGCCAAGCTACACTAGCCAACAATGAGCAGTTCTTC. Translated, it gives CASSQATLANNEQFF.

This clonotype was detected many times. This rearrangement joins TRBV30 to TRBJ2-7; D call uncertain. The V end was cut by 3 bases, the J end by 4 bases, with 13 bases between. This CDR3 region has 13 residues. Per the germline V gene, CDR1 is GTSNPN and CDR2 is SVGIG (reference sequence). This chain's CDR3 is CAWRVSPLYEQYF. CDR3 sequence (DNA): TGTGCCTGGAGGGTCTCCCCGTTGTACGAGCAGTACTTC.

This clonotype was seen ten or more times. The rearrangement uses TRBV18 and TRBJ1-1; maybe TRBD1 (5 bases). CDR3 length: 14 residues. CDR1 and CDR2 (germline): KGHSH, LQKENI. V was clipped by 4 bases and J by 1 base, with 10 bases between them. The CDR3 sequence is CASSLGHKNTEAFF. CDR3 DNA: TGTGCCAGCTCACTAGGACACAAGAACACTGAAGCTTTCTTT. Combining the CDR3 with reference TRBV18 and TRBJ1-1 gives the whole variable domain NAGVMQNPRHLVRRRGQEARLRCSPMKGHSHVYWYRQLPEEGLKFMVYLQKENIIDESGMPKERFSAEFPKEGPSILRIQQVVRGDSAAYFCASSLGHKNTEAFFGQGTRLTVV.

This clonotype was detected ten times or more. This chain links TRBV20-1 with TRBJ2-3; D not resolved. The CDR3 length is 15 residues. Germline V CDR1 and CDR2: DFQATT, SNEGSKA (reference sequence). The V and J ends lost 0 bases and 0 bases respectively, with 10 bases between them. The CDR3 nucleotides are TGCAGTGCTAGAGAGGGCAGTACTAGCACAGATACGCAGTATTTT. Translation: CSAREGSTSTDTQYF.

A few counts support this clonotype. This rearrangement joins TRBV15 to TRBJ2-5; 9 nucleotides agree with TRBD1. The germline gives CDR1 LNHNV, CDR2 YYDKDF (reference sequence). J lost 1 base, V lost 6 bases, and 3 bases had no gene match. The CDR3 runs to 14 residues. The CDR3 DNA reads TGTGCCACCAGGACAGGGGGTCTCCAAGAGACCCAGTACTTC. Amino acids: CATRTGGLQETQYF.

The genes are TRBV20-1 and TRBJ2-7; 16 nucleotides agree with TRBD2. CDR1 DFQATT and CDR2 SNEGSKA come from the germline V gene (reference sequence). J gave up 7 bases and V 2 bases, and 8 bases lay outside the gene matches. CDR3 length equals 16 residues. CDR3 nucleotides: TGCAGTGCTAGACCTGGGACTAGCGGGGGGGCTCGAGAGCAGTACTTC. Its protein is CSARPGTSGGAREQYF.